The TCR beta chain under discussion was sequenced for a study of blood T cell repertoires in COVID-19. V dropped 0 bases and J dropped 0 bases, with 8 bases sitting between them. Germline V gives CDR1 MNHEY, CDR2 SVGEGT. The CDR3 has 15 residues. Some clones are missing from TCRdb's copy, which holds only in-frame ones; the method was immunoSEQ multiplex PCR. Of under 150,000 clones detected, roughly 89% appear once; the ten largest clones hold roughly a sixth. Sample: peripheral blood. This sequence was found in a man aged 50 to 60 with active or convalescent COVID-19. The chain carries TRBV6-2 or TRBV6-3 and TRBJ2-5; the D is unclear. The CDR3 loop reads CASSYSTLDQETQYF. CDR3 coding DNA: TGTGCCAGCAGTTACTCAACCCTAGACCAAGAGACCCAGTACTTC.